The clone carrying this TCR beta chain was observed a single time. Antigen unknown. V dropped 8 bases and J dropped 4; count of bases not matched to a gene: 16. CDR3 length equals 18 residues. CDR1 is SGHVS, CDR2 FQNEAQ, per germline. This sample's RNA came from whole unsorted tissue. The normal lung tissue was taken more than 3 cm from the tumor edge. The record originates from a study of tumor and adjacent non-tumor tissue in lung cancer. Study outcomes and limitations: Significantly higher TCR diversity was found in tumor than normal lung.

The library came from three nested PCR rounds adapted from ARM-PCR protocols. One entry per CDR3 protein, called by TCRdb with MiXCR from the multiplex PCR reads. The sample shows about 98,000 distinct CDR3 sequences, more than 80% of them seen only once. The material sequenced was distant non-tumor lung tissue. This clonotype originated in a man aged 60-69 years with small cell lung cancer. The V and J genes are TRBV7-8 and TRBJ1-4, with 10 positions matching TRBD1. This CDR3 is CASCSKPGQGKDNEKLFF. CDR3 nucleotides: TGTGCCAGCTGCAGCAAACCGGGACAGGGGAAGGATAATGAAAAACTGTTTTTT.